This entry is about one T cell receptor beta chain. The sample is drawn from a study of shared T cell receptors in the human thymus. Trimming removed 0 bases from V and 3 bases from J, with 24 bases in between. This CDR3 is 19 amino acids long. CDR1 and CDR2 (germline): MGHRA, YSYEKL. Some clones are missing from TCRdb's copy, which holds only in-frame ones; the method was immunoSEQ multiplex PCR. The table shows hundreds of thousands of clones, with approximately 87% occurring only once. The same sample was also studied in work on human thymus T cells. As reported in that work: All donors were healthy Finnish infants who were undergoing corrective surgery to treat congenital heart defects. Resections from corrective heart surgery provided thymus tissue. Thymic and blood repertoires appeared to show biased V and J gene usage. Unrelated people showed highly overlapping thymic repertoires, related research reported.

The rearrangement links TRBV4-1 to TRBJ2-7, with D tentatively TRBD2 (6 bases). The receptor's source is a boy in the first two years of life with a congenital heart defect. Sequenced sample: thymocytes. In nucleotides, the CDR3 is TGCGCCAGCAGCCAAGATATAGCGAAAAATCCGGGACTCAGCTACGAGCAGTACTTC. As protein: CASSQDIAKNPGLSYEQYF.